These 26 T cell receptor beta chains originate from one sample sequenced in a study of response to subunit inactivated influenza vaccine. TCRdb re-derived calls from the RT-PCR reads in MiXCR, one entry per CDR3 protein. The sample consists of hundreds of thousands of distinct CDR3 sequences, less than 8% of them appearing once. The sample in question was PBMCs from blood, obtained around 25 months after vaccination. The receptors derive from a man aged 50 to 69 who received an inactivated influenza vaccine.

V gene TRBV12-3 or TRBV12-4 combines with J gene TRBJ2-1; TRBD2 is a possible D gene (6 bases). The V gene lost 6 bases and the J gene lost 9 bases, with 18 bases spanning the gap. CDR3 size: 14 residues. The CDR3 DNA reads as TGTGCCAGCAGGCCGGCGGGGATCTGGGGTGAGCAGTTCTTC. This gives the protein CASRPAGIWGEQFF.

V gene TRBV20-1 combines with J gene TRBJ1-5; D is undetermined. The CDR3 runs 14 residues. Trimming removed 6 bases at V and 2 bases at J, with 14 bases between. CDR1 is DFQATT, CDR2 SNEGSKA, per germline (reference sequence). CDR3 sequence: CSADTGLGNQPQHF. Written as DNA, the CDR3 is TGCAGTGCCGATACGGGCCTAGGCAATCAGCCCCAGCATTTT.

This clonotype appeared a few times. V and J are TRBV20-1 and TRBJ1-5, with TRBD1 identical over 7 bases. The V gene end was trimmed by 0 bases and the J gene end by 5 bases; junction bases not matched to a gene: 1. The CDR3 has 13 residues. The germline CDR1 and CDR2 sequences are DFQATT and SNEGSKA (reference sequence). The CDR3 is CSARDRGYQPQHF. For the CDR3, the DNA is TGCAGTGCTAGAGACAGGGGGTATCAGCCCCAGCATTTT.

This clonotype was found a few times. Sequence at one end of the junction differs from germline and may be a read error. J is TRBJ2-7 and V is TRBV7-2; 9 nucleotides line up with TRBD1. The length of the CDR3 is 15 residues. Germline CDR1 and CDR2: SGHTA and FQGNSA. The CDR3 region has the DNA TGTGCCAGCAGCCCGCGGACAGGGGCTTCCTACGAACAGTACTTC. This sequence encodes CASSPRTGASYEQYF.

This clonotype has ten or more counts. The chain links TRBV12-3 or TRBV12-4 to TRBJ2-3; 9 bases map to TRBD1. The CDR3 totals 15 residues. After removal of 5 bases from V and 4 bases from J, the junction contained 7 bases not matched to a gene. Written as DNA, the CDR3 is TGTGCCAGCAGTAAACAGGGGGCGATTTCAGATACGCAGTATTTT. Amino acid sequence: CASSKQGAISDTQYF.

This clonotype was seen a few times. The CDR3 protein is CSAVTPSAKNIQYF. DNA for the CDR3: TGCAGTGCGGTGACACCTTCAGCCAAAAACATTCAGTACTTC. J is TRBJ2-4 and V is TRBV20-1; D not resolved. CDR1 is DFQATT and CDR2 is SNEGSKA in the germline V gene (reference sequence). Deletions cut 6 bases from V and 0 bases from J, with 12 bases between. The CDR3 runs 14 residues.

This clonotype was counted many times. This chain joins TRBV12-3 or TRBV12-4 and TRBJ1-4; D unresolved. This CDR3 is built from 14 residues. With 2 bases removed from V and 7 bases from J, the gap between germline ends came to 11 bases. The CDR3 region has the DNA TGTGCCAGCAGTTTAAAATCCTTGGGTGAAAAACTGTTTTTT. Amino acid sequence: CASSLKSLGEKLFF.

This clonotype has at least ten counts. This chain joins TRBV12-3 or TRBV12-4 and TRBJ2-2; 8 nucleotides line up with TRBD1. V trimming: 5 bases; J trimming: 4 bases; junction bases outside the gene matches: 6. There are 15 residues in the CDR3. This CDR3 is CASSPRQGITGELFF. The CDR3, as DNA: TGTGCCAGCAGTCCCCGACAGGGGATCACCGGGGAGCTGTTTTTT.

The genes are TRBV5-1 and TRBJ1-1; D remains unclear. Germline loops: CDR1 SGHRS, CDR2 YFSETQ. The CDR3 loop spans 15 amino acids. The V end was cut by 1 base, the J end by 3 bases, with 13 bases between. CDR3 loop: CASSLSSISDTEAFF. In DNA, the CDR3 is TGCGCCAGCAGCTTGTCTTCCATCTCGGACACTGAAGCTTTCTTT. The entire variable domain, with the rest obtained from reference TRBV5-1 and TRBJ1-1, is as follows: KAGVTQTPRYLIKTRGQQVTLSCSPISGHRSVSWYQQTPGQGLQFLFEYFSETQRNKGNFPGRFSGRQFSNSRSEMNVSTLELGDSALYLCASSLSSISDTEAFFGQGTRLTVV.

The V call is TRBV12-3 or TRBV12-4, the J call TRBJ2-5; 12 nucleotides line up with TRBD2. With V trimmed by 8 bases and J by 9 bases, 13 bases remained unmatched. This CDR3 comprises 15 residues. The DNA of the CDR3 is TGTGCCAGCTTACCGGGACTAGCGGGCGACCCCGCCCAGTACTTC. Its translation: CASLPGLAGDPAQYF.

This clonotype has ten or more counts. The rearrangement joins TRBV3-1 to TRBJ2-2; 9 nucleotides line up with TRBD1. V lost 4 bases to trimming and J lost 5 bases; unmatched junction nucleotides: 8. CDR1 is LGHDT and CDR2 is YNNKEL in the germline V gene (reference sequence). The CDR3 runs to 16 residues. The CDR3 loop reads CASSPNRGLNTGELFF. The CDR3 DNA reads TGTGCCAGCAGCCCCAACAGGGGGCTAAATACCGGGGAGCTGTTTTTT. Complete variable domain (other parts from reference TRBV3-1 and TRBJ2-2): DTAVSQTPKYLVTQMGNDKSIKCEQNLGHDTMYWYKQDSKKFLKIMFSYNNKELIINETVPNRFSPKSPDKAHLNLHINSLELGDSAVYFCASSPNRGLNTGELFFGEGSRLTVL.

This chain links TRBV20-1 with TRBJ1-5; D is perhaps TRBD1 (6 bases). CDR3 size: 16 residues. Germline V gene data show CDR1 as DFQATT and CDR2 as SNEGSKA (reference sequence). The V gene lost 2 bases and the J gene lost 4 bases, with 18 bases spanning the gap. The CDR3 is CSARLGGGGGNQPQHF. The CDR3 DNA reads as TGCAGTGCTAGACTAGGGGGGGGAGGAGGGAATCAGCCCCAGCATTTT.

This chain links TRBV29-1 with TRBJ2-7, with 10 bases lining up with TRBD1. Per the germline V gene, CDR1 is SQVTM and CDR2 is ANQGSEA. The CDR3 covers 14 residues. With V trimmed by 7 bases and J by 2 bases, 8 bases remained unmatched. The CDR3 coding sequence is TGCAGCGCAGCGGGACAGGGGATCACCTACGAGCAGTACTTC. Translating gives CSAAGQGITYEQYF.

This chain connects TRBV18 to TRBJ2-3; 12 positions match TRBD2. J lost 3 bases, V lost 3 bases, and 4 bases had no gene match. This CDR3 region has 16 residues. The germline V gene has CDR1 KGHSH and CDR2 LQKENI. CDR3 region: CASSPRTSGMTDTQYF. Written as DNA, the CDR3 is TGTGCCAGCTCACCGCGGACTAGCGGGATGACAGATACGCAGTATTTT.

This clonotype was detected a few times. This chain connects TRBV3-1 to TRBJ2-3, with a weak D call TRBD1 (5 bases). The CDR3 totals 13 residues. Trimming took off 0 bases at V and 10 bases at J, with 11 bases between the two ends. In germline, CDR1 is LGHDT, CDR2 YNNKEL (reference sequence). The CDR3 nucleotides read TGTGCCAGCAGCCAAGATCTGCTACAGGCGCAGTATTTT. It codes for CASSQDLLQAQYF.

V and J are TRBV6-5 and TRBJ2-7, with D perhaps matching TRBD2 (5 bases). CDR3 size: 12 residues. CDR1 MNHEY and CDR2 SVGAGI come from the germline V gene. The V end was cut by 5 bases, the J end by 6 bases, with 11 bases between. CDR3 protein: CASSRHGGEQYF. CDR3 coding DNA: TGTGCCAGCAGTCGCCACGGAGGCGAGCAGTACTTC.

This clonotype was picked up a small number of times. V is TRBV14 and J is TRBJ2-7; a weak D match, TRBD2 (6 bases). The germline V and J ends were trimmed by 2 bases and 6 bases, with 20 bases remaining between them. The CDR3 extends over 16 amino acids. Germline lookup yields CDR1 SGHDN and CDR2 FVKESK. In nucleotides, the CDR3 is TGTGCCAGCAGCCAAAAAATGGGACTCCCTTGGTCCGAGCAGTACTTC. Its protein product is CASSQKMGLPWSEQYF.

This clonotype was seen more than once but under ten times. The J gene is TRBJ2-2, the V gene TRBV7-9, with D possibly TRBD1 on 6 matching bases. Germline values: CDR1 SEHNR, CDR2 FQNEAQ (reference sequence). CDR3 size: 15 residues. V shed 3 bases and J shed 2 bases, with 10 bases lying between them. The CDR3 here is CASSFKQGNTGELFF. The CDR3 DNA reads TGTGCCAGCAGCTTTAAACAGGGCAACACCGGGGAGCTGTTTTTT.

This clonotype has a count of ten or more. CDR3 coding DNA: TGTGCCAGCAGCTTTCAGGGGACCGGGGAGCTGTTTTTT. Encoded protein: CASSFQGTGELFF. The chain carries TRBV7-2 and TRBJ2-2; TRBD1 is a possible D gene (6 bases). CDR1 is SGHTA, CDR2 FQGNSA, per germline. Trimming shortened V by 3 bases and J by 5 bases, and 7 bases separated the two germline ends. This CDR3 has 13 residues.

This clonotype was detected ten times or more. The chain uses TRBV5-1 and TRBJ1-2; TRBD1 is a possible D gene (5 bases). The CDR3 runs 18 residues. Germline V gene lookup returns CDR1 SGHRS and CDR2 YFSETQ. The V end lost 4 bases, the J end lost 1 base, and 23 bases lay between the germline ends. The CDR3 coding sequence is TGCGCCAGCAGCCCCAGGTTCGCGGGGACCGCGCGTAACTATGGCTACACCTTC. This translates into CASSPRFAGTARNYGYTF.

The J gene is TRBJ2-1, the V gene TRBV6-5, with D perhaps given as TRBD1 or TRBD2 (5 bases each). CDR3 length equals 15 residues. Deletions cut 0 bases from V and 7 bases from J, with 13 bases between. The germline V gene has CDR1 MNHEY and CDR2 SVGAGI. The CDR3 here is CASSYSQGRTNEQFF. CDR3 coding DNA: TGTGCCAGCAGTTACTCCCAGGGTAGGACTAATGAGCAGTTCTTC.

The table lists this clonotype with a few counts. CDR3 protein: CASSQPSGRARDTQYF. The CDR3 nucleotides are TGTGCCAGCTCCCAGCCCAGCGGGAGGGCCAGAGATACGCAGTATTTT. The chain joins TRBV6-2 or TRBV6-3 to TRBJ2-3; 10 bases align to TRBD2. The CDR3 contains 16 residues. CDR1 is MNHEY and CDR2 is SVGEGT in the germline V gene. V dropped 8 bases and J dropped 5; count of bases not matched to a gene: 13.

This clonotype was counted a few times. The rearrangement uses TRBV2 and TRBJ2-1, with TRBD2 matching over 13 bases. V shed 6 bases, J shed 9 bases, and the junction held 11 bases outside the gene matches. Germline V CDR1 and CDR2: SNHLY, FYNNEI. This CDR3 has 16 amino acids. In nucleotides, the CDR3 is TGTGCCAGCAGCCCCCCACTAGCGGGAGGGAATGGTGAGCAGTTCTTC. Amino acid sequence: CASSPPLAGGNGEQFF.

Ten or more counts support this clonotype. The rearrangement joins TRBV9 to TRBJ1-1, with 7 positions matching TRBD1. Germline V gene data show CDR1 as SGDLS and CDR2 as YYNGEE. Trimming cost V 3 bases and J 4 bases; bases outside gene matches: 9. The CDR3 extends over 15 amino acids. CDR3 nucleotide sequence: TGTGCCAGCAGCGGAGGGGACAGAACTAGCACTGAAGCTTTCTTT. Translation: CASSGGDRTSTEAFF.

This clonotype was observed at least ten times. The CDR3 loop is CSVVLGEQYF. For the CDR3, the DNA is TGCAGCGTTGTCCTCGGCGAGCAGTACTTC. The V call is TRBV29-1, the J call TRBJ2-7; D not certain. Trimming took 4 bases from V and 6 from J, leaving 7 bases between them. The CDR3 has 10 residues. CDR1 SQVTM and CDR2 ANQGSEA come from the germline V gene.

The CDR3 bases are TGTGCCAGCAGTTACGGGGCGGGAGCTATTGTCGAGCAGTACTTC. Its translation is CASSYGAGAIVEQYF. V is TRBV6-5 and J is TRBJ2-7; 7 bases fit TRBD2. The CDR3 runs 15 residues. V gave up 2 bases and J gave up 6 bases; unmatched junction bases: 10. Germline lookup yields CDR1 MNHEY and CDR2 SVGAGI.